Shown below are 16 T cell receptor beta chains from a single sample sequenced in a study of CXCR3-negative and CXCR3-positive naive CD8 T cells. Through 5' RACE with UMI labels, the TRB cDNA libraries were prepared. TCRdb reprocessed the 5' RACE reads and keeps a single row for each CDR3 protein, giving no DNA. This table holds about 62,000 distinct CDR3 sequences. Sequenced: naive CXCR3- CD8+ T cells from blood. Stated subset: CD45RO-CCR7+CD27+CD95- naive CD8+ T cells lacking CXCR3 (TNR3-). The receptors were sampled from a human donor in good health. Some clones in this sample may be carry-over from other donors' samples.

CDR3 region: CASSRGQINYGYTF. The V call is TRBV14, the J call TRBJ1-2; TCRdb's D call of TRBD1 is untestable without DNA. CDR1 and CDR2 (germline): SGHDN, FVKESK. CDR3 size: 14 residues.

This rearrangement joins TRBV25-1 to TRBJ2-3; checking the TCRdb D call of TRBD1 is not possible without DNA. Germline V gives CDR1 MGHDK, CDR2 SYGVNS. There are 14 residues in the CDR3. The CDR3 spells CASLNRGGTDTQYF. The variable domain in full, with the rest retrieved from reference TRBV25-1 and TRBJ2-3, is EADIYQTPRYLVIGTGKKITLECSQTMGHDKMYWYQQDPGMELHLIHYSYGVNSTEKGDLSSESTVSRIRTEHFPLTLESARPSHTSQYLCASLNRGGTDTQYFGPGTRLTVL.

The chain links TRBV11-3 to TRBJ2-1; the TCRdb D gene call, TRBD1, has no DNA to confirm it. Germline-derived CDR1 and CDR2 are SGHNT and YENEEA. CDR3 length: 12 amino acids. This CDR3 is CARDSHLSEQFF.

V and J are TRBV7-6 and TRBJ1-5. Germline V CDR1 and CDR2: SGHVS, FNYEAQ. CDR3 length equals 13 residues. The CDR3 loop reads CASSLAGSRPQHF.

This chain uses TRBV7-3 with TRBJ2-3; as DNA is missing, the TRBD1 call by TCRdb cannot be tested. Germline V gene sequence: CDR1 SGHTA, CDR2 FQGTGA. CDR3 length: 15 amino acids. The CDR3 loop is CASSLIGGQPNTQYF.

This sequence joins TRBV6-4 and TRBJ2-3; TCRdb calls TRBD1, which cannot be checked without DNA. Germline CDR1 reads MRHNA; CDR2 reads SNTAGT. The CDR3 consists of 13 residues. The CDR3 is CASGGTSTDTQYF.

This chain links TRBV20-1 with TRBJ1-1; as DNA is missing, the TRBD1 call by TCRdb cannot be tested. This CDR3 spans 13 amino acids. Germline CDR1 DFQATT, CDR2 SNEGSKA (reference sequence). This CDR3 reads CSARDLRGTEAFF.

This chain connects TRBV14 to TRBJ2-7. The CDR3 has 12 amino acids. Germline assignment: CDR1 SGHDN and CDR2 FVKESK. CDR3 region: CASSQAVYEQYF.

V usage is TRBV21-1 and J usage is TRBJ2-7; the D call of TRBD1 rests on TCRdb alone, since no DNA is present to check it. TRBV21-1 is assigned pseudogene status. The CDR3 contains 16 residues. CDR3 loop: CASSKSETGIPLQQYF.

The V call is TRBV20-1, the J call TRBJ2-7; TCRdb designates TRBD2, a call that cannot be tested without DNA. CDR3 length: 14 amino acids. Germline loops: CDR1 DFQATT, CDR2 SNEGSKA (reference sequence). CDR3 region: CSARSGGVDYEQYF.

The rearrangement uses TRBV7-3 and TRBJ2-7; the TCRdb call, TRBD1, lacks DNA for checking. Per germline, CDR1 SGHTA and CDR2 FQGTGA. The CDR3 has 13 residues. The CDR3 is CASSRTGGSEQYF.

The V gene is TRBV28, the J gene TRBJ2-7. The CDR3 covers 14 residues. Per germline, CDR1 MDHEN and CDR2 SYDVKM. The CDR3 sequence is CASSFGRASYEQYF.

V usage is TRBV14 and J usage is TRBJ1-2. From germline, CDR1 is SGHDN and CDR2 FVKESK. The CDR3 is made up of 15 amino acids. This chain's CDR3 is CASSLDPTTHGGYTF. Together with reference TRBV14 and TRBJ1-2, the CDR3 gives the full variable domain: EAGVTQFPSHSVIEKGQTVTLRCDPISGHDNLYWYRRVMGKEIKFLLHFVKESKQDESGMPNNRFLAERTGGTYSTLKVQPAELEDSGVYFCASSLDPTTHGGYTFGSGTRLTVV.

The V gene is TRBV29-1, the J gene TRBJ2-2. The CDR3 totals 12 residues. In germline, CDR1 is SQVTM, CDR2 ANQGSEA. The CDR3 protein is CSVVPNTGELFF.

The V gene is TRBV12-3 or TRBV12-4, the J gene TRBJ2-7; TCRdb's D gene call, TRBD1, goes unchecked for lack of DNA. The CDR3 consists of 16 residues. The CDR3 protein is CASSLTGLTPSYEQYF.

The rearrangement links TRBV19 to TRBJ1-6; TCRdb lists TRBD1, though no DNA is available to test this call. The CDR3 runs to 14 residues. Germline CDR1 reads LNHDA; CDR2 reads SQIVND (reference sequence). The CDR3 sequence: CASSFGTDNSPLHF.